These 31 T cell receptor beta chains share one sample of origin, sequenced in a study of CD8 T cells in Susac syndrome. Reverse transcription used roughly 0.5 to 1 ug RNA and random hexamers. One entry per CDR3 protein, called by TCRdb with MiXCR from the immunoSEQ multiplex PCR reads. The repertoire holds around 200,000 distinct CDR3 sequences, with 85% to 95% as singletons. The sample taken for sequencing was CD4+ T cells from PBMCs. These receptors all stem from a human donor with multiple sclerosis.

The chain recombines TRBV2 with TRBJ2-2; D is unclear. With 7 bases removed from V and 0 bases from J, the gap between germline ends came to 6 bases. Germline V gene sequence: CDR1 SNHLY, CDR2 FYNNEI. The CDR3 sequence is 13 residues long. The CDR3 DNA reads TGTGCCAGCACAGTTACGAACACCGGGGAGCTGTTTTTT. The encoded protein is CASTVTNTGELFF.

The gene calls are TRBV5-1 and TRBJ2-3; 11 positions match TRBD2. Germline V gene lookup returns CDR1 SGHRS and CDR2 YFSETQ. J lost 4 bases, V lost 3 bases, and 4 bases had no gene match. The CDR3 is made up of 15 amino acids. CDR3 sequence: CASSWSSGGPDTQYF. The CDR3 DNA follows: TGCGCCAGCAGCTGGTCTAGCGGGGGGCCAGATACGCAGTATTTT.

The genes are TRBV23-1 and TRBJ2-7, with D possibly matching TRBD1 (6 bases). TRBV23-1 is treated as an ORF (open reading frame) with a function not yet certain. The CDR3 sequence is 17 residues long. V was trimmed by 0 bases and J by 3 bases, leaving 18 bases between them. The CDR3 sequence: CASSQSPPGDTIYEQYV. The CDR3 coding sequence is TGCGCCAGCAGTCAATCCCCTCCCGGGGACACTATCTACGAGCAGTACGTC.

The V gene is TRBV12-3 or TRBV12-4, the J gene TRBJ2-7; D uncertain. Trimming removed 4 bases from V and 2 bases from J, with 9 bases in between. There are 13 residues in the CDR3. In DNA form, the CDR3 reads TGTGCCAGCAGTTCCGGGCGGCCCTACGAGCAGTACGTC. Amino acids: CASSSGRPYEQYV.

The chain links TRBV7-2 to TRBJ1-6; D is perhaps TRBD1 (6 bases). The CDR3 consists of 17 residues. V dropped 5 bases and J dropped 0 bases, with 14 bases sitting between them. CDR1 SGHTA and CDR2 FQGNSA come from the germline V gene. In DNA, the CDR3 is TGTGCCAGCAGCCCCCCCGACAGGAGCTCCTATAATTCACCCCTCCACTTT. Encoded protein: CASSPPDRSSYNSPLHF.

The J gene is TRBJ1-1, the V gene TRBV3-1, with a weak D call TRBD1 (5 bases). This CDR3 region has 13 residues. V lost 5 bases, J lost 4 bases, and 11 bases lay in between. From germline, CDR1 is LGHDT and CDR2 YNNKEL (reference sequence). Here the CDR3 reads CASSGDSITEAFF. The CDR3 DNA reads TGTGCCAGCAGCGGAGACAGTATCACTGAAGCTTTCTTT.

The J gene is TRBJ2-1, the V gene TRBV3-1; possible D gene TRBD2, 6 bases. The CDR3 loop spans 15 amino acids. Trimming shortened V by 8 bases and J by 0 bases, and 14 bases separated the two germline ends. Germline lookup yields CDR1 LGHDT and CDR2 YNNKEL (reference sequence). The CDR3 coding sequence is TGTGCCAGCTCCCCGGGGGTCAGCTCCTACAATGAGCAGTTCTTC. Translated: CASSPGVSSYNEQFF.

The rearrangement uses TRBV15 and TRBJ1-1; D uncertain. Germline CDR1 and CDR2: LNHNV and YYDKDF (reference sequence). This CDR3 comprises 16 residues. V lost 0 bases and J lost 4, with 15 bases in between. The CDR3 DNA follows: TGTGCCACCAGCAGAGACTACACCCTGGCCATCACTGAAGCTTTCTTT. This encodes CATSRDYTLAITEAFF. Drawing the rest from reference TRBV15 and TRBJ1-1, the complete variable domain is DAMVIQNPRYQVTQFGKPVTLSCSQTLNHNVMYWYQQKSSQAPKLLFHYYDKDFNNEADTPDNFQSRRPNTSFCFLDIRSPGLGDTAMYLCATSRDYTLAITEAFFGQGTRLTVV.

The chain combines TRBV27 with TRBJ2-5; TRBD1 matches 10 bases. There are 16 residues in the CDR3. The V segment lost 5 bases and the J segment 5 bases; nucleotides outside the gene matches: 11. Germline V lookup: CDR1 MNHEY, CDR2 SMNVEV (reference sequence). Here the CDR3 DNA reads TGTGCCAGCAGTAGGGTGGGGACAGGGGTGTGGGAGACCCAGTACTTC. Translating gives CASSRVGTGVWETQYF.

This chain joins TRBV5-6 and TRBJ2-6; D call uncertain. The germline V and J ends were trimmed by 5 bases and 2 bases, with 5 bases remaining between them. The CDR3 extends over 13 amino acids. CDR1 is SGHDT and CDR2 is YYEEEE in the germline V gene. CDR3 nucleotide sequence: TGTGCCAGCAGTCGGACTGGGGCCAACGTCCTGACTTTC. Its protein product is CASSRTGANVLTF. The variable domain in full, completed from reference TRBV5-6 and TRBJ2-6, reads DAGVTQSPTHLIKTRGQQVTLRCSPKSGHDTVSWYQQALGQGPQFIFQYYEEEERQRGNFPDRFSGHQFPNYSSELNVNALLLGDSALYLCASSRTGANVLTFGAGSRLTVL.

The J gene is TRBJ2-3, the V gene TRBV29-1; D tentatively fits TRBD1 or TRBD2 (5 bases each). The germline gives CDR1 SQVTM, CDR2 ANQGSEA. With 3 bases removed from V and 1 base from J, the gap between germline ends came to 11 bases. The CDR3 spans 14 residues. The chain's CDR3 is CSVEGVFGTDTQYF. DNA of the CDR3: TGCAGCGTTGAGGGGGTGTTTGGCACAGATACGCAGTATTTT.

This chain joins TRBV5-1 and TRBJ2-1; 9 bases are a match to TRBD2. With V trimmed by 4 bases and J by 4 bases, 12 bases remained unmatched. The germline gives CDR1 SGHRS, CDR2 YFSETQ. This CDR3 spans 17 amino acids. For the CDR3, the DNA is TGCGCCAGCAGCCCTGGCGTGGCTAGCGGGAATTACAATGAGCAGTTCTTC. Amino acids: CASSPGVASGNYNEQFF.

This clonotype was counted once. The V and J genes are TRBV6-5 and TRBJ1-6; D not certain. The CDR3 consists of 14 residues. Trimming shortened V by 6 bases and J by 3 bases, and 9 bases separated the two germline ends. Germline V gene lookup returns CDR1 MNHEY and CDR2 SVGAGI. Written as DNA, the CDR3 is TGTGCCAGCAGGGGAACTGTCTATAATTCACCCCTCCACTTT. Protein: CASRGTVYNSPLHF.

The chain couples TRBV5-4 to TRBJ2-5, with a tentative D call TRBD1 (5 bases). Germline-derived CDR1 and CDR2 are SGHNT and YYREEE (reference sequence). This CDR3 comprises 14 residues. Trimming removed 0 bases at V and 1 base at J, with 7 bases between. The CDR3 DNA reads TGTGCCAGCAGCTTGGGACAGTTCCAAGAGACCCAGTACTTC. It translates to CASSLGQFQETQYF.

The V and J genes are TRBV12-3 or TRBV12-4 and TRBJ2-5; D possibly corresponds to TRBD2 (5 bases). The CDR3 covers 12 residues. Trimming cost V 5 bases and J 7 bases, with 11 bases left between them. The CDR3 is CASSPSAGTQYF. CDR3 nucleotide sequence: TGTGCCAGCAGTCCCTCCGCGGGGACCCAGTACTTC.

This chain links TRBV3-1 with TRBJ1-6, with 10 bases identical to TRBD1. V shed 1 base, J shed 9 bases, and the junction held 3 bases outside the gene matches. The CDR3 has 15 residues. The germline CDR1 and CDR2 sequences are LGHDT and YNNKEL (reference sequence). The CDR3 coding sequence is TGTGCCAGCAGCCAAGGACAGGGGGCAGTTTCACCCCTCCACTTT. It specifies CASSQGQGAVSPLHF. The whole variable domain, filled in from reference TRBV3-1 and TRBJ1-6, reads DTAVSQTPKYLVTQMGNDKSIKCEQNLGHDTMYWYKQDSKKFLKIMFSYNNKELIINETVPNRFSPKSPDKAHLNLHINSLELGDSAVYFCASSQGQGAVSPLHFGNGTRLTVT.

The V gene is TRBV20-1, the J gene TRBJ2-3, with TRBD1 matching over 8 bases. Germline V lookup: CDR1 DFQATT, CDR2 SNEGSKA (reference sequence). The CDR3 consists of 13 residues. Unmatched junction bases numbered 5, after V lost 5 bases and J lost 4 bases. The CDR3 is CSALRTGPDTQYF. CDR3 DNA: TGCAGTGCTTTGAGGACAGGGCCAGATACGCAGTATTTT.

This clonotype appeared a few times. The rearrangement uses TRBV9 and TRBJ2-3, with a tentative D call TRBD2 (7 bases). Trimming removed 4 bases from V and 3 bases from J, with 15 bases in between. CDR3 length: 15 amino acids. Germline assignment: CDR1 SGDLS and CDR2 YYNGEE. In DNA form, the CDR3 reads TGTGCCAGCAGCCCTGCGGGGGCAGGGACAGATACGCAGTATTTT. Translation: CASSPAGAGTDTQYF.

The CDR3 loop is CSVSTGATVDSPLHF. The CDR3 DNA reads TGCAGCGTTTCAACCGGGGCCACGGTCGACTCACCCCTCCACTTT. The rearrangement links TRBV29-1 to TRBJ1-6, with TRBD1 as a possible D gene (5 bases). Trimming cost V 5 bases and J 10 bases, with 21 bases left between them. The germline V gene has CDR1 SQVTM and CDR2 ANQGSEA. CDR3 size: 15 residues.

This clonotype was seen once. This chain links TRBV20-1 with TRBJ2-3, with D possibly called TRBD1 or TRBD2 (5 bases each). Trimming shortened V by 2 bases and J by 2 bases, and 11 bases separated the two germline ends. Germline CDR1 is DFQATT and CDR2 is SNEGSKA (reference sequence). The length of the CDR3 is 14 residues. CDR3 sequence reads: CSARWGSPTDTQYF. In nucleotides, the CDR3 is TGCAGTGCTAGATGGGGGAGCCCCACAGATACGCAGTATTTT.

The CDR3 DNA follows: TGTGCCAGCAGCCCGCAGAGGGCGGCGGGCCCCTACGAGCAGTACTTC. Its protein is CASSPQRAAGPYEQYF. The rearrangement links TRBV7-3 to TRBJ2-7; perhaps TRBD2 as D (5 bases). The CDR3 is made up of 16 amino acids. Germline CDR1 SGHTA, CDR2 FQGTGA. V was clipped by 5 bases and J by 2 bases, with 19 bases between them.

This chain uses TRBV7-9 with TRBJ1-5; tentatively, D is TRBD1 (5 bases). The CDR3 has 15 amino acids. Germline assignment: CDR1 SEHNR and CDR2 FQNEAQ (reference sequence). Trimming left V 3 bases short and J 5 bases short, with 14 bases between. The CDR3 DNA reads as TGTGCCAGCAGCTTTGGGGGGGGGTCGTATCAGCCCCAGCATTTT. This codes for CASSFGGGSYQPQHF.

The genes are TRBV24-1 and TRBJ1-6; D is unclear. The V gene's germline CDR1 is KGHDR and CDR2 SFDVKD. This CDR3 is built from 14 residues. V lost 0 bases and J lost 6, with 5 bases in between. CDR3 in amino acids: CATSDLGSNSPLHF. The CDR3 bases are TGTGCCACCAGTGATTTGGGCAGTAATTCACCCCTCCACTTT.

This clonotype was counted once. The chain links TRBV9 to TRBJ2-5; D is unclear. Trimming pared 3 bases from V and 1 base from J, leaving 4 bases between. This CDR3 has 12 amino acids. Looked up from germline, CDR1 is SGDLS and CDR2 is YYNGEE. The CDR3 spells CASSGVQETQYF. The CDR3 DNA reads TGTGCCAGCAGCGGGGTCCAAGAGACCCAGTACTTC. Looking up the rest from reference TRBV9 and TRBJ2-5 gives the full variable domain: DSGVTQTPKHLITATGQRVTLRCSPRSGDLSVYWYQQSLDQGLQFLIQYYNGEERAKGNILERFSAQQFPDLHSELNLSSLELGDSALYFCASSGVQETQYFGPGTRLLVL.

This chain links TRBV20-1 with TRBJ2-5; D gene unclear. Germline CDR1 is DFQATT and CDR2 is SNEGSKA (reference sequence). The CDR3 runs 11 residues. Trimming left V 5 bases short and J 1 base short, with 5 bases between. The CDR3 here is CSAGVQETQYF. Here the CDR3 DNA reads TGCAGTGCTGGGGTCCAAGAGACCCAGTACTTC.

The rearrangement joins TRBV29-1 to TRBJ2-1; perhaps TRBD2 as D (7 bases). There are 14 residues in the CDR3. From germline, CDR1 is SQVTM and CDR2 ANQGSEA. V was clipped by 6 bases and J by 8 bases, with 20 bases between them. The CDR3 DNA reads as TGCAGCGTCGGTCGGGCGGGGGCAACCGATGAGCAGTTCTTC. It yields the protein CSVGRAGATDEQFF.

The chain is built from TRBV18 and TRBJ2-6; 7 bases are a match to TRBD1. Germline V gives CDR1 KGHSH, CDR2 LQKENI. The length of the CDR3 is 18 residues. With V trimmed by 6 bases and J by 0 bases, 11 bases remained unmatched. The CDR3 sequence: CASSQNRGDSSGANVLTF. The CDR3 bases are TGTGCCAGCTCGCAGAACAGGGGCGATTCCTCTGGGGCCAACGTCCTGACTTTC.

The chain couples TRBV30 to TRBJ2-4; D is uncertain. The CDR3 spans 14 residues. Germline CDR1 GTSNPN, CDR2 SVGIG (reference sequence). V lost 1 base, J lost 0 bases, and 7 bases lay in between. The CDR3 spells CAWSEGLAKNIQYF. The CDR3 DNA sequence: TGTGCCTGGAGTGAAGGGTTAGCCAAAAACATTCAGTACTTC.

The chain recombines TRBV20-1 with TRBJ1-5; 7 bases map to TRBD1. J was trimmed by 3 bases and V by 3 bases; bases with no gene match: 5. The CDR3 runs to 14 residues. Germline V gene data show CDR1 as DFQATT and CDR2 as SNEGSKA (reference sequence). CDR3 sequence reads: CSARTGPPNQPQHF. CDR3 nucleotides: TGCAGTGCTAGGACAGGGCCCCCCAATCAGCCCCAGCATTTT.

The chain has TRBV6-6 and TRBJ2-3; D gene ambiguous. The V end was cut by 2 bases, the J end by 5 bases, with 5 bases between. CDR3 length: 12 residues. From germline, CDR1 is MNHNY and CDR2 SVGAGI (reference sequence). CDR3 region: CASSYKGDTQYF. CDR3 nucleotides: TGTGCCAGCAGTTACAAGGGAGATACGCAGTATTTT.

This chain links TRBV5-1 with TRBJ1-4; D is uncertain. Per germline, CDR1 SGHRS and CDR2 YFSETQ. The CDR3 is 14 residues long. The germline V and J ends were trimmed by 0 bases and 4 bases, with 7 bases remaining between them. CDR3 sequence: CASSLDRSNEKLFF. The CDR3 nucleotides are TGCGCCAGCAGCTTGGACCGGAGTAATGAAAAACTGTTTTTT.